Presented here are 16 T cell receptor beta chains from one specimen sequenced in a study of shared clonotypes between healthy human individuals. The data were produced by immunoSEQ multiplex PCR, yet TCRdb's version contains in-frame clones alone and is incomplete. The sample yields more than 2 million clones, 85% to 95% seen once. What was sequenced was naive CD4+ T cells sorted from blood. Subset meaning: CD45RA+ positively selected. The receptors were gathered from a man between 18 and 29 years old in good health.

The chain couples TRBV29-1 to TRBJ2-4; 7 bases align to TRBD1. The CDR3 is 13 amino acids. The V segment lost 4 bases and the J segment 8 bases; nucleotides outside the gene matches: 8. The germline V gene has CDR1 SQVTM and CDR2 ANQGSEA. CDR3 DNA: TGCAGCGTTGGAGACGGACAGGTGGACATTCAGTACTTC. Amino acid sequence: CSVGDGQVDIQYF.

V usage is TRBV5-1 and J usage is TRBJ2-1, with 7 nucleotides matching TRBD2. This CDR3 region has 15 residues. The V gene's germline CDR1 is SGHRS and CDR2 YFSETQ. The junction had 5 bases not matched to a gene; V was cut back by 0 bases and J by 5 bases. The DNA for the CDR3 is TGCGCCAGCAGCTTGGTGTTAGGACTAGACAATGAGCAGTTCTTC. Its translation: CASSLVLGLDNEQFF. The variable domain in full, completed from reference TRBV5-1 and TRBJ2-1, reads KAGVTQTPRYLIKTRGQQVTLSCSPISGHRSVSWYQQTPGQGLQFLFEYFSETQRNKGNFPGRFSGRQFSNSRSEMNVSTLELGDSALYLCASSLVLGLDNEQFFGPGTRLTVL.

In DNA, the CDR3 is TGTGCCAGCAGACCGGGACAGGGTTCCCTGAACACCGGGGAGCTGTTTTTT. Amino acid sequence: CASRPGQGSLNTGELFF. This chain uses TRBV27 with TRBJ2-2; 9 bases fit TRBD1. The CDR3 covers 17 residues. Germline CDR1 MNHEY, CDR2 SMNVEV (reference sequence). V shed 6 bases and J 1 base; nucleotides not matched to a gene: 9.

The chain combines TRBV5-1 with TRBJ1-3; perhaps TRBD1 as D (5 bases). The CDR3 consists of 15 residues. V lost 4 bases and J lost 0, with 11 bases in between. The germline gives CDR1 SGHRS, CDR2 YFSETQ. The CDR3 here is CASSGDLGSGNTIYF. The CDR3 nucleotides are TGCGCCAGCAGCGGGGACCTGGGCTCTGGAAACACCATATATTTT.

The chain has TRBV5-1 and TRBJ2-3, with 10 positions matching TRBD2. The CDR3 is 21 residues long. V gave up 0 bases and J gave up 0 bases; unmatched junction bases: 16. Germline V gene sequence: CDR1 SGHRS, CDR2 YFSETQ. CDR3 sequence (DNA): TGCGCCAGCAGCTTGGGGAGCCCGGGACTAGCGTATCTTTCTAGCACAGATACGCAGTATTTT. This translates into CASSLGSPGLAYLSSTDTQYF.

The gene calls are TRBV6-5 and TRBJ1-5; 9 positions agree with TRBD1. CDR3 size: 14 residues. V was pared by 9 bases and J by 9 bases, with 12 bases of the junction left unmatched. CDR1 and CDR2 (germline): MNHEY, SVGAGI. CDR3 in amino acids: CARKGDRVIRPQHF. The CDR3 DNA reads TGTGCCAGGAAGGGGGACAGGGTTATCAGGCCCCAGCATTTT.

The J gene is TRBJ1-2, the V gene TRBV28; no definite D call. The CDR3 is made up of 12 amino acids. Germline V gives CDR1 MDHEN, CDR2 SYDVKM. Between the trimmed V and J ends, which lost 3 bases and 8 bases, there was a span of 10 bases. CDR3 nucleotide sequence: TGTGCCAGCAGTTTCTACAGACTAGGCTACACCTTC. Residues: CASSFYRLGYTF.

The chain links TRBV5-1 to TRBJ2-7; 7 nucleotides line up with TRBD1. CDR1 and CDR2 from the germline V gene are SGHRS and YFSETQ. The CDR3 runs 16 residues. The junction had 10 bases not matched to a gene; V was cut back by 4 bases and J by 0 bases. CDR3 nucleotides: TGCGCCAGCAGCATAACGACAGGGACGAGCTCCTACGAGCAGTACTTC. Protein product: CASSITTGTSSYEQYF.

CDR3 DNA sequence: TGTGCCAGCAGCCCCAGGACTAGCGGGATATACGAGCAGTACTTC. This encodes CASSPRTSGIYEQYF. The J gene is TRBJ2-7, the V gene TRBV5-4; 12 bases fit TRBD2. The junction had 6 bases not matched to a gene; V was cut back by 4 bases and J by 4 bases. CDR3 size: 15 residues. Germline V gene sequence: CDR1 SGHNT, CDR2 YYREEE (reference sequence).

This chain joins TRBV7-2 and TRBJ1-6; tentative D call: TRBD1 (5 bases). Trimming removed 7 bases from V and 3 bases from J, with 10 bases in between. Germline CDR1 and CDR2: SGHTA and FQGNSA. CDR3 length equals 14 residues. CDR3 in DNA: TGTGCCAGCACCAGGGACTTCTATAATTCACCCCTCCACTTT. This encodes CASTRDFYNSPLHF. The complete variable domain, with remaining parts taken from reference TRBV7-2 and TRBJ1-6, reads GAGVSQSPSNKVTEKGKDVELRCDPISGHTALYWYRQSLGQGLEFLIYFQGNSAPDKSGLPSDRFSAERTGGSVSTLTIQRTQQEDSAVYLCASTRDFYNSPLHFGNGTRLTVT.

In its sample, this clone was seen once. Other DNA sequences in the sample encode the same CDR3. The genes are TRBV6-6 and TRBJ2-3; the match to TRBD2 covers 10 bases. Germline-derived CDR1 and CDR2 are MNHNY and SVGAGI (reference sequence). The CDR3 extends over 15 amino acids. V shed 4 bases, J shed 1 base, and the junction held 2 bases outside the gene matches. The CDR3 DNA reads TGTGCCAGCAGTTTTCTAGCGGGGGGCACAGATACGCAGTATTTT. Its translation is CASSFLAGGTDTQYF.

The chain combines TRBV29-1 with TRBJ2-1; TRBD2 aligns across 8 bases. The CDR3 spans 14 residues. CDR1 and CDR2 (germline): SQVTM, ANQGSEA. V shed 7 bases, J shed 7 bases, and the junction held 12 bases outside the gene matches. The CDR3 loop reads CSAEGLEVMNEQFF. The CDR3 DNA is TGCAGCGCCGAGGGACTAGAAGTTATGAATGAGCAGTTCTTC.

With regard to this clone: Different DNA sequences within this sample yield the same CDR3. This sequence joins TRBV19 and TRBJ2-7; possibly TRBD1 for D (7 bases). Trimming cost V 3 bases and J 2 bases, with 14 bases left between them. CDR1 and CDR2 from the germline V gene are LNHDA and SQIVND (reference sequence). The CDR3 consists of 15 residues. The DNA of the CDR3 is TGTGCCAGTAGTATCAGTCAGGGGGGACCCTACGAGCAGTACTTC. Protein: CASSISQGGPYEQYF.

CDR3 bases: TGTGCCAGCAGAAAACCCTTGACCGCGTGGGGAGGCTACACCTTC. Translated, it gives CASRKPLTAWGGYTF. V and J are TRBV28 and TRBJ1-2, with D unclear. The CDR3 runs 15 residues. Germline V gene data show CDR1 as MDHEN and CDR2 as SYDVKM. Trimming took 6 bases from V and 8 from J, leaving 22 bases between them.

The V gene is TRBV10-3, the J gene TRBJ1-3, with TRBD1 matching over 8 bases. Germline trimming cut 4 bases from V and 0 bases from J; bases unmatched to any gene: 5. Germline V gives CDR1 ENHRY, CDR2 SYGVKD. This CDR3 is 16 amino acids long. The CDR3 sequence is CAISGRDRYSGNTIYF. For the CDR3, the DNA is TGTGCCATCAGTGGCCGGGACAGGTACTCTGGAAACACCATATATTTT.

The CDR3 spells CATLRPGDTQYF. The CDR3 coding sequence is TGCGCCACCTTACGCCCCGGAGATACGCAGTATTTT. The V gene is TRBV10-2, the J gene TRBJ2-3; no definite D call. V was clipped by 10 bases and J by 5 bases, with 13 bases between them. Germline-derived CDR1 and CDR2 are WSHSY and SAAADI. This CDR3 contains 12 residues.